This passage covers 2 T cell receptor beta chains from one sample sequenced in a study of multiple sclerosis patients with progressive multifocal leukoencephalopathy. The time point here: before natalizumab initiation. Clones were read by immunoSEQ multiplex PCR, and TCRdb kept only the in-frame ones, dropping some. Among fewer than 40,000 clones, 89% were seen once, and the ten largest hold around 1.4%. Sequencing was carried out using PBMCs. These receptor sequences come from a human donor with multiple sclerosis.

The CDR3 is CASSVSRQGGTDTQYF. The CDR3 DNA reads TGTGCCAGCAGCGTATCCCGACAGGGGGGCACAGATACGCAGTATTTT. The chain recombines TRBV7-6 with TRBJ2-3; 9 bases fit TRBD1. The V segment lost 5 bases and the J segment 1 base; nucleotides outside the gene matches: 7. The CDR3 totals 16 residues. Germline lookup yields CDR1 SGHVS and CDR2 FNYEAQ.

The CDR3 sequence: CASSLRTDSSINGYTF. DNA of the CDR3: TGCGCCAGCAGCTTGAGGACAGATTCCTCTATTAATGGCTACACCTTC. The chain carries TRBV5-1 and TRBJ1-2, with D maybe TRBD1 (6 bases). Germline lookup yields CDR1 SGHRS and CDR2 YFSETQ. CDR3 size: 16 residues. Deletions cut 1 base from V and 6 bases from J, with 19 bases between.